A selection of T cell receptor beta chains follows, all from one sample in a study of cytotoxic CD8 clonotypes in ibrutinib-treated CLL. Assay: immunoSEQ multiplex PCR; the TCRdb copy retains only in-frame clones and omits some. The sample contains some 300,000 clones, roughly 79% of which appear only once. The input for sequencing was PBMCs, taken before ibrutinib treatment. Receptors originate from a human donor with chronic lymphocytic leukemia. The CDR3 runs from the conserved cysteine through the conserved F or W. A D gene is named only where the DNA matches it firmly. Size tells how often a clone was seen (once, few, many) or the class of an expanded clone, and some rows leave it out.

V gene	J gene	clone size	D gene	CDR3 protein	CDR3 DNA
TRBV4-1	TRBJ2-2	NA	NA	CASSQDGSAGSLYTGELFF	TGCGCCAGCAGCCAAGATGGTTCAGCCGGGAGTTTGTATACCGGGGAGCTGTTTTTT
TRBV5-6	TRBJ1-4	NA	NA	CASSLGGFGEKLFF	TGTGCCAGCAGCTTGGGTGGATTTGGGGAAAAACTGTTTTTT
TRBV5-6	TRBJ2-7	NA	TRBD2	CASSFLAGTYEQYF	TGTGCCAGCAGCTTCCTAGCGGGAACCTACGAGCAGTACTTC
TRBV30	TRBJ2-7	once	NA	CAWSEGSSYEQYF	TGTGCCTGGAGCGAGGGGAGCTCCTACGAGCAGTACTTC
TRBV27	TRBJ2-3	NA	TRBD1	CASSLWTGVTDTQYF	TGTGCCAGCAGTTTATGGACAGGGGTCACAGATACGCAGTATTTT
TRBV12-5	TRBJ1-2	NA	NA	CASGQGGYGYTF	TGTGCTAGTGGGCAGGGAGGCTATGGCTACACCTTC
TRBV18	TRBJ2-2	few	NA	CASSPRETGELFF	TGTGCCAGCTCACCACGAGAGACCGGGGAGCTGTTTTTT
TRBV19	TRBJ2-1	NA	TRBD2	CASSRRLAGGYNEQFF	TGTGCCAGTAGTAGAAGACTAGCGGGAGGGTACAATGAGCAGTTCTTC
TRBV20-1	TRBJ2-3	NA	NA	CSAIYGDTQYF	TGCAGTGCCATCTATGGAGATACGCAGTATTTT
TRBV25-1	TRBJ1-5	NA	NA	CASSEGLTNQPQHF	TGTGCCAGCAGTGAAGGGCTGACCAATCAGCCCCAGCATTTT
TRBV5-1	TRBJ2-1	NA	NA	CASSLADRTYNEQFF	TGCGCCAGCAGCTTGGCCGACAGGACTTACAATGAGCAGTTCTTC
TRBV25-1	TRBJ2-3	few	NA	CASETGNPGTQYF	TGTGCCAGCGAGACTGGAAATCCGGGTACGCAGTATTTT
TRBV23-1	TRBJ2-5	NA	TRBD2	CASSPPGLAGGETQYF	TGCGCCAGCAGCCCGCCGGGACTAGCGGGAGGGGAGACCCAGTACTTC
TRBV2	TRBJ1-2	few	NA	CASTAAIRESSYGYTF	TGTGCCAGCACCGCCGCTATCAGAGAAAGTAGCTATGGCTACACCTTC
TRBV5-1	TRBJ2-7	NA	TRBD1	CASSSDRETYEQYF	TGCGCCAGCAGCTCCGACAGGGAGACCTACGAGCAGTACTTC
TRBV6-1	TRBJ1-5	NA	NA	CASSERGRYSNQPQHF	TGTGCCAGCAGTGAGAGGGGAAGATATAGCAATCAGCCCCAGCATTTT
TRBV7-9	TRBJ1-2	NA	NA	CASSPPGSFYGYTF	TGTGCCAGCAGCCCCCCCGGGAGTTTCTATGGCTACACCTTC
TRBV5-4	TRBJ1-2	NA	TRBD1	CASSLKTGDAYGYTF	TGTGCCAGCAGCTTAAAGACAGGGGACGCATATGGCTACACCTTC
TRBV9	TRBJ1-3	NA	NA	CASSADGGSGNTIYF	TGTGCCAGCAGCGCGGACGGTGGCTCTGGAAACACCATATATTTT
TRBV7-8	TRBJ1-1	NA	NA	CASSQQPAVTEAFF	TGTGCCAGCAGCCAGCAACCGGCAGTCACTGAAGCTTTCTTT
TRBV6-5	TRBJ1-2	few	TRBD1	CASSSSHRGFWGYTF	TGTGCCAGCAGTTCATCACACAGGGGGTTTTGGGGCTACACCTTC
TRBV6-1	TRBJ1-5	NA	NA	CASTSTGNQPQHF	TGTGCCAGCACCAGCACAGGCAATCAGCCCCAGCATTTT
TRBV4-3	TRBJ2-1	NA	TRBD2	CASSQRGGRLYNEQFF	TGCGCCAGCAGCCAAAGAGGCGGGAGGCTGTACAATGAGCAGTTCTTC
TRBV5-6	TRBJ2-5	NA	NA	CASSLVFGRETQYF	TGTGCCAGCAGCTTGGTTTTCGGAAGAGAGACCCAGTACTTC
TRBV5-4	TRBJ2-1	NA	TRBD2	CASSLDGSGIGQFF	TGTGCCAGCAGCTTGGATGGTAGCGGGATTGGGCAGTTCTTC
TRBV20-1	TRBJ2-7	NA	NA	CSAMVTYEQYF	TGCAGTGCTATGGTAACCTACGAGCAGTACTTC